The 19 T cell receptor beta chains below all came from one sample that was sequenced in a study of blood T cells in healthy people across ages. The authors ran a second PCR of 7 to 11 cycles using a sample-barcoded 5' primer and a J-beta primer mix. MiXCR, applied by TCRdb to the 5' RACE reads, yields one record per CDR3 protein. Among about 1 million distinct CDR3 sequences listed, 45% were seen once. The sequencing sample was made of blood. These receptors were obtained from a woman aged 55-69 years in good health.

The V and J genes are TRBV20-1 and TRBJ2-4; 7 bases are shared with TRBD2. TRBJ2-7 explains the end of the DNA better; the J call may be wrong. Germline lookup yields CDR1 DFQATT and CDR2 SNEGSKA (reference sequence). The CDR3 is made up of 13 amino acids. CDR3 loop: CSAFASGLYEQYF. CDR3 DNA: TGCAGTGCGTTTGCTAGCGGATTATACGAGCAGTACTTC.

The genes are TRBV5-1 and TRBJ2-7; 8 nucleotides align to TRBD1. V lost 1 base and J lost 4; bases outside the gene matches: 13. Germline V lookup: CDR1 SGHRS, CDR2 YFSETQ. This CDR3 has 17 residues. The CDR3 is CASSLYAGQVAQYEQYF. CDR3 DNA: TGCGCCAGCAGCTTGTACGCGGGACAGGTAGCTCAATACGAGCAGTACTTC.

The chain couples TRBV9 to TRBJ2-1; maybe TRBD2 (5 bases). From germline, CDR1 is SGDLS and CDR2 YYNGEE. This CDR3 spans 16 amino acids. The ends were cut back, 0 bases at V and 5 bases at J, with 15 bases in the middle. CDR3 in amino acids: CASSVDGGHYDNEQFF. CDR3 bases: TGTGCCAGCAGCGTAGATGGCGGGCACTATGACAATGAGCAGTTCTTC.

This clonotype was detected a few times. The chain couples TRBV6-6 to TRBJ2-3, with D maybe TRBD2 (5 bases). Trimming stripped 4 bases from V and 6 bases from J, with 17 bases between. The germline CDR1 and CDR2 sequences are MNHNY and SVGAGI (reference sequence). CDR3 length: 15 amino acids. CDR3 protein: CASSSRLVGVDTQYF. CDR3 DNA: TGTGCCAGCAGTTCACGCCTGGTGGGAGTCGATACGCAGTATTTT.

This clonotype showed up just a few times. The V call is TRBV25-1, the J call TRBJ1-5; D is unresolved. Looked up from germline, CDR1 is MGHDK and CDR2 is SYGVNS. This CDR3 region has 12 residues. V lost 9 bases to trimming and J lost 1 base, with 7 bases between them. CDR3 sequence (DNA): TGTGCCAGTCTGAGGAGCAATCAGCCCCAGCATTTT. Its translation is CASLRSNQPQHF. Drawing the rest from reference TRBV25-1 and TRBJ1-5, the complete variable domain is EADIYQTPRYLVIGTGKKITLECSQTMGHDKMYWYQQDPGMELHLIHYSYGVNSTEKGDLSSESTVSRIRTEHFPLTLESARPSHTSQYLCASLRSNQPQHFGDGTRLSIL.

The chain couples TRBV6-5 to TRBJ1-1, with a possible D match to TRBD1 (5 bases). Germline V gene lookup returns CDR1 MNHEY and CDR2 SVGAGI. Trimming cost V 4 bases and J 11 bases, with 23 bases left between them. The CDR3 has 15 residues. The CDR3: CASSLGRGRDGKAFF. CDR3 in DNA: TGTGCCAGCAGTTTAGGACGGGGACGCGATGGAAAGGCTTTCTTT.

The rearrangement uses TRBV6-6 and TRBJ1-5; perhaps TRBD1 as D (5 bases). Trimming shortened V by 10 bases and J by 4 bases, and 17 bases separated the two germline ends. The CDR3 contains 14 residues. CDR1 is MNHNY, CDR2 SVGAGI, per germline (reference sequence). CDR3 region: CAIPGPFGNQPQHF. The CDR3 DNA is TGTGCCATCCCGGGACCTTTCGGGAATCAGCCCCAGCATTTT.

Ten or more counts support this clonotype. The gene calls are TRBV11-2 and TRBJ2-3; 8 nucleotides align to TRBD2. With 5 bases clipped from V and 6 bases from J, the junction kept 13 bases outside the gene matches. CDR1 and CDR2 from the germline V gene are SGHAT and FQNNGV. The CDR3 consists of 16 residues. The CDR3 DNA follows: TGTGCCAGCAGCCCCAGCGGGAGAGGATTAGCGGATACGCAGTATTTT. Translating it yields CASSPSGRGLADTQYF.

The V call is TRBV6-2 or TRBV6-3, the J call TRBJ2-3, with 11 bases lining up with TRBD2. The CDR3 is 17 residues long. J was trimmed by 5 bases and V by 0 bases; bases with no gene match: 7. Germline V gene data show CDR1 as MNHEY and CDR2 as SVGEGT. The DNA for the CDR3 is TGTGCCAGCAGTTACTCTTGCAGGCTAGCGGGAGGAGATACGCAGTATTTT. This gives the protein CASSYSCRLAGGDTQYF.

This clonotype was seen a few times. The chain recombines TRBV27 with TRBJ2-7, with 8 bases fitting TRBD1. This CDR3 is built from 15 residues. Looked up from germline, CDR1 is MNHEY and CDR2 is SMNVEV (reference sequence). V was clipped by 4 bases and J by 3 bases; unmatched bases: 8. The CDR3 sequence is CASSSPLTGDYEQYF. The CDR3 nucleotides are TGTGCCAGCAGTTCCCCCCTGACAGGGGACTACGAGCAGTACTTC.

V is TRBV30 and J is TRBJ1-1; D is unclear. Trimming took off 2 bases at V and 1 base at J, with 8 bases between the two ends. The germline V gene has CDR1 GTSNPN and CDR2 SVGIG (reference sequence). The CDR3 totals 13 residues. The CDR3 bases are TGTGCCTGGAGTTGGCGTCCGAACACTGAAGCTTTCTTT. It encodes CAWSWRPNTEAFF.

Worth noting for this clonotype: Mismatch with germline at one junction end may stem from a read error. The chain has TRBV3-1 and TRBJ2-1, with a tentative D call TRBD2 (5 bases). The CDR3 extends over 13 amino acids. Germline-derived CDR1 and CDR2 are LGHDT and YNNKEL (reference sequence). CDR3: CASSLRTGNEQFF. CDR3 coding DNA: TGCGCCAGCAGTCTCAGGACTGGGAATGAGCAGTTCTTC.

This chain uses TRBV11-1 with TRBJ2-1; 10 positions match TRBD1. Germline CDR1 and CDR2: SGHAT and FQDESV (reference sequence). V dropped 4 bases and J dropped 6; count of bases not matched to a gene: 6. The CDR3 has 15 residues. The CDR3: CASSSTGGASNEQFF. CDR3 nucleotides: TGTGCCAGCAGCTCGACAGGGGGCGCAAGCAATGAGCAGTTCTTC.

V is TRBV20-1 and J is TRBJ2-3; 11 bases map to TRBD2. The germline V gene encodes CDR1 DFQATT and CDR2 SNEGSKA (reference sequence). V lost 1 base to trimming and J lost 5 bases; unmatched junction nucleotides: 8. The CDR3 runs to 16 residues. The CDR3 spells CSARVELAGARDTQYF. DNA for the CDR3: TGCAGTGCTAGAGTCGAACTAGCGGGAGCACGAGATACGCAGTATTTT.

This clonotype has only a few counts. This chain connects TRBV29-1 to TRBJ2-3; 7 bases are shared with TRBD2. The ends lost 6 bases at V and 2 bases at J; junction bases unmatched: 5. CDR1 is SQVTM, CDR2 ANQGSEA, per germline. This CDR3 is built from 13 residues. The CDR3 reads CSVASGNTDTQYF. CDR3 DNA sequence: TGCAGCGTGGCGAGCGGGAACACAGATACGCAGTATTTT.

The V call is TRBV10-3, the J call TRBJ1-1, with no clear D. In germline, CDR1 is ENHRY, CDR2 SYGVKD. This CDR3 spans 15 amino acids. With 0 bases removed from V and 0 bases from J, the gap between germline ends came to 8 bases. The CDR3 loop reads CAISESVILNTEAFF. CDR3 nucleotides: TGTGCCATCAGTGAGTCGGTAATCCTGAACACTGAAGCTTTCTTT.

This sequence joins TRBV6-1 and TRBJ2-5, with D perhaps matching TRBD2 (6 bases). Judging by the DNA end, TRBJ2-7 fits better; the J call may be wrong. CDR1 MNHNS and CDR2 SASEGT come from the germline V gene. This CDR3 contains 14 residues. CDR3 DNA sequence: TGTGCCAGCAGTAGGGCGGGAACTCCTACCGAGCAGTACTTC. It codes for CASSRAGTPTEQYF.

This chain joins TRBV12-3 or TRBV12-4 and TRBJ1-1, with D maybe TRBD1 (6 bases). V dropped 5 bases and J dropped 8 bases, with 12 bases sitting between them. The CDR3 covers 12 residues. The CDR3 DNA sequence: TGTGCCAGCAGTGGGGGGGCCAGAGAAGCTTTCTTT. Its translation: CASSGGAREAFF.

In its sample, this clonotype was seen a few times. J is TRBJ2-3 and V is TRBV28; unclear D gene. The germline V and J ends were trimmed by 4 bases and 3 bases, with 2 bases remaining between them. Germline CDR1 MDHEN, CDR2 SYDVKM. The CDR3 runs 11 residues. CDR3 protein: CASSWTDTQYF. CDR3 bases: TGTGCCAGCAGTTGGACAGATACGCAGTATTTT. Full variable domain (remainder filled in from reference TRBV28 and TRBJ2-3): DVKVTQSSRYLVKRTGEKVFLECVQDMDHENMFWYRQDPGLGLRLIYFSYDVKMKEKGDIPEGYSVSREKKERFSLILESASTNQTSMYLCASSWTDTQYFGPGTRLTVL.